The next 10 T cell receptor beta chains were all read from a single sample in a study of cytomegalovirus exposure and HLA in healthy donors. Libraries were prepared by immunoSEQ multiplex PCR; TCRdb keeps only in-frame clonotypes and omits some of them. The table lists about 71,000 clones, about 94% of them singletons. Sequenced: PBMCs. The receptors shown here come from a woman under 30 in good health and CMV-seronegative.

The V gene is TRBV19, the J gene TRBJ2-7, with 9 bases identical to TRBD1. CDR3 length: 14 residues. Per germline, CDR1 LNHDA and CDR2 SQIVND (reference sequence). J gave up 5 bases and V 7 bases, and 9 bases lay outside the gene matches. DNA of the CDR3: TGTGCCAGTACCCGACAGGGGGGAAGCCACGAGCAGTACTTC. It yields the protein CASTRQGGSHEQYF.

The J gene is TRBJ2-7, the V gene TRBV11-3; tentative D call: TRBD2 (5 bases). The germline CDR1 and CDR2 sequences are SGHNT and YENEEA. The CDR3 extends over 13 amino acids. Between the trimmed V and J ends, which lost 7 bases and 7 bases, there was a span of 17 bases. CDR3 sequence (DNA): TGTGCCAGCACCGAATCCGAGGGTAAGGAGCAGTACTTC. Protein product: CASTESEGKEQYF.

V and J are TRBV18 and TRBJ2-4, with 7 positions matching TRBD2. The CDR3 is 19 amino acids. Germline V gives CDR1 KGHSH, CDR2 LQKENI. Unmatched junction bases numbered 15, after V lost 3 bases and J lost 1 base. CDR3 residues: CASSPGWLAETSAKNIQYF. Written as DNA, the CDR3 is TGTGCCAGCTCACCGGGGTGGCTAGCGGAGACCTCTGCCAAAAACATTCAGTACTTC.

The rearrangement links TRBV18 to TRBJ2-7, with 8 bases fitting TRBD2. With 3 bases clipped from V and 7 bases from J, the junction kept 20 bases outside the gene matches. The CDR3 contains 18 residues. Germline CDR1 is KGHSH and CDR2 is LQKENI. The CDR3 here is CASSPLPHISGSAQEQYF. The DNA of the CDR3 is TGTGCCAGCTCACCTCTCCCCCACATAAGCGGGAGCGCCCAAGAGCAGTACTTC.

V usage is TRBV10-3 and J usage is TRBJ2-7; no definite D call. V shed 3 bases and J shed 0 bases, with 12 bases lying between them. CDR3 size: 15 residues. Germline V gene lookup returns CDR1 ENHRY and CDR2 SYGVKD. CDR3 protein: CAISEVGGYSYEQYF. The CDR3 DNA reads TGTGCCATCAGTGAAGTCGGCGGATACTCCTACGAGCAGTACTTC.

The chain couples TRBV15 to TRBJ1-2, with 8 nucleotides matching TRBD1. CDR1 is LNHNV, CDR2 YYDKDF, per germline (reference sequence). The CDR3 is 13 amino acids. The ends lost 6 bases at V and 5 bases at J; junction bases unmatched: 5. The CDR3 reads CATRTGDRYGYTF. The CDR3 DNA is TGTGCCACCAGGACAGGGGATAGGTATGGCTACACCTTC.

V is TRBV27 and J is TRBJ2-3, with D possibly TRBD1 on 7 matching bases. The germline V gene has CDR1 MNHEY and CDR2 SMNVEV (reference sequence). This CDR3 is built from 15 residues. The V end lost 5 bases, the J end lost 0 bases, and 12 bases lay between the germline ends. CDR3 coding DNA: TGTGCCAGCAGTCAGGGGGGATTCAGCACAGATACGCAGTATTTT. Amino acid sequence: CASSQGGFSTDTQYF.

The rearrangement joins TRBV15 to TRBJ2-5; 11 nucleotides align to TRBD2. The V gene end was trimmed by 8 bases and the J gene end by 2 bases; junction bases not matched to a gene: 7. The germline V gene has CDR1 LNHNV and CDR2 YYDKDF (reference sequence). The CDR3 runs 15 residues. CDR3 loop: CATLTGTSGQETQYF. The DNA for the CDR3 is TGTGCCACCCTCACCGGGACTAGCGGTCAAGAGACCCAGTACTTC.

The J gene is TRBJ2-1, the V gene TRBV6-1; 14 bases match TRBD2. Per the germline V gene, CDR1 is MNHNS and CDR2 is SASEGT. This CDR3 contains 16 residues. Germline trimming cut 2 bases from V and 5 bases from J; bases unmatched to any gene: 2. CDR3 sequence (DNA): TGTGCCAGCAGTGAACCGGGACTAGCGGGGGACAATGAGCAGTTCTTC. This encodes CASSEPGLAGDNEQFF.

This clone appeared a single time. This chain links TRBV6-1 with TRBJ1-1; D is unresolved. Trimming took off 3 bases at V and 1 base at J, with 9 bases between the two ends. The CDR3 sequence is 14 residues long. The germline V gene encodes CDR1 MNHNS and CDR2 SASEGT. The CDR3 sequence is CASSEVRGNTEAFF. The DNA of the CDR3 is TGTGCCAGCAGTGAGGTCCGGGGGAACACTGAAGCTTTCTTT.